This TCR beta chain was documented in a study of T cells after somatic rescue of genetic block. Germline lookup yields CDR1 SGHRS and CDR2 YFSETQ. The CDR3 has 16 amino acids. V was clipped by 4 bases and J by 3 bases; unmatched bases: 9. Libraries were prepared by immunoSEQ multiplex PCR; TCRdb keeps only in-frame clonotypes and omits some of them. This table holds approximately 65,000 clones, approximately 90% found once. The chain couples TRBV5-1 to TRBJ1-1; 10 nucleotides match TRBD1. This receptor was taken from a man aged 35 to 55. What was sequenced was peripheral blood mononuclear cells (PBMCs). Here the CDR3 reads CASSNGQGVSDTEAFF. The DNA of the CDR3 is TGCGCCAGCAGCAACGGACAGGGGGTTTCGGACACTGAAGCTTTCTTT.